This T cell receptor (beta chain) was observed in a study of shared clonotypes between healthy human individuals. Only CD45RO-negative cells positively selected for CCR7 counted as naive CD8 cells, so terminally differentiated effector memory CD45RA+ cells were excluded. Every contributor of samples was a Caucasian grown-up residing in Nashville, Tennessee. The table came from immunoSEQ multiplex PCR; TCRdb's copy has only in-frame clones and leaves some out. The sample lists a few million clones; over 85% were seen once. Sequencing was performed on naive CD8+ T cells from PBMCs. This TCR was sampled from a man in his late teens or twenties in good health. Some clones in this sample may be carry-over from other donors' samples.

The CDR3, as DNA: TGTGCCAGCAGCTATGGCCAGGGGTTGGCTGGAAACACCATATATTTT. This translates into CASSYGQGLAGNTIYF. V usage is TRBV5-4 and J usage is TRBJ1-3; weak D call: TRBD1 (6 bases). The CDR3 contains 16 residues. Germline V CDR1 and CDR2: SGHNT, YYREEE (reference sequence). The V and J ends lost 3 bases and 2 bases respectively, with 15 bases between them.